Following are 16 T cell receptor beta chains from one sample sequenced in a study of T cells in localized non-small cell lung cancer. TCRdb keeps only in-frame clones here, not all; method: immunoSEQ multiplex PCR. The sample has approximately 26,000 clones, 85% to 95% seen once; the top ten hold around 3.9%. The material was peripheral blood, obtained before any cancer treatment. The origin of the receptors is a female donor at least 60 years old with stage II squamous cell lung carcinoma.

This chain joins TRBV5-5 and TRBJ1-5; no firm D call. The CDR3 consists of 12 residues. Germline CDR1 reads SGHKS; CDR2 reads YYEKEE (reference sequence). V lost 6 bases and J 2 bases, leaving 6 bases between the germline ends. The CDR3 region has the DNA TGTGCCAGCACCCGAGGCAATCAGCCCCAGCATTTT. Protein sequence: CASTRGNQPQHF.

This clone showed up just once. The chain uses TRBV10-3 and TRBJ1-1; D call uncertain. CDR1 and CDR2 (germline): ENHRY, SYGVKD. The CDR3 length is 12 residues. Trimming left V 2 bases short and J 0 bases short, with 1 base between. The CDR3 loop is CAISEVNTEAFF. The CDR3 nucleotides read TGTGCCATCAGTGAGGTGAACACTGAAGCTTTCTTT.

Written as DNA, the CDR3 is TGTGCCAGTAGTCCGAGGACTAGCGGGGGGGAGCAGTTCTTC. It encodes CASSPRTSGGEQFF. The V gene is TRBV19, the J gene TRBJ2-1; 14 bases map to TRBD2. Losses at the gene ends were 5 bases for V and 10 bases for J; bases not matched to a gene: 4. The CDR3 spans 14 residues. CDR1 and CDR2 (germline): LNHDA, SQIVND (reference sequence). Drawing the rest from reference TRBV19 and TRBJ2-1, the complete variable domain is DGGITQSPKYLFRKEGQNVTLSCEQNLNHDAMYWYRQDPGQGLRLIYYSQIVNDFQKGDIAEGYSVSREKKESFPLTVTSAQKNPTAFYLCASSPRTSGGEQFFGPGTRLTVL.

This rearrangement joins TRBV7-9 to TRBJ2-1, with TRBD2 identical over 11 bases. The CDR3 runs 16 residues. Germline CDR1 SEHNR, CDR2 FQNEAQ (reference sequence). J was trimmed by 2 bases and V by 3 bases; bases with no gene match: 3. The CDR3 sequence is CASSLGSGRAYNEQFF. DNA of the CDR3: TGTGCCAGCAGCTTGGGTAGCGGGAGGGCCTACAATGAGCAGTTCTTC. Variable domain in full (rest from reference TRBV7-9 and TRBJ2-1): DTGVSQNPRHKITKRGQNVTFRCDPISEHNRLYWYRQTLGQGPEFLTYFQNEAQLEKSRLLSDRFSAERPKGSFSTLEIQRTEQGDSAMYLCASSLGSGRAYNEQFFGPGTRLTVL.

This clone is medium-sized. The chain joins TRBV6-6 to TRBJ1-1, with D possibly TRBD1 on 6 matching bases. The V end lost 2 bases, the J end lost 3 bases, and 10 bases lay between the germline ends. Germline loops: CDR1 MNHNY, CDR2 SVGAGI (reference sequence). CDR3 length: 14 residues. CDR3: CASSYPRGHTEAFF. DNA for the CDR3: TGTGCCAGCAGTTACCCGCGGGGGCACACTGAAGCTTTCTTT.

The chain couples TRBV28 to TRBJ1-5; 7 bases match TRBD1. The V segment lost 2 bases and the J segment 4 bases; nucleotides outside the gene matches: 5. Germline CDR1 reads MDHEN; CDR2 reads SYDVKM. The CDR3 runs 15 residues. CDR3: CASSLGSQGNQPQHF. The CDR3 nucleotides are TGTGCCAGCAGTTTAGGGTCACAGGGGAATCAGCCCCAGCATTTT.

This rearrangement joins TRBV6-1 to TRBJ1-2; D gene uncertain. CDR3 length equals 14 residues. The V end was cut by 1 base, the J end by 6 bases, with 12 bases between. Looked up from germline, CDR1 is MNHNS and CDR2 is SASEGT. CDR3 nucleotide sequence: TGTGCCAGCAGTGAAGAAGTGGGCCATGATGGCTACACCTTC. Translation gives CASSEEVGHDGYTF.

This chain joins TRBV5-4 and TRBJ2-7; TRBD2 agrees at 15 bases. The germline gives CDR1 SGHNT, CDR2 YYREEE (reference sequence). V gave up 4 bases and J gave up 7 bases; unmatched junction bases: 6. The CDR3 has 15 residues. The CDR3 DNA is TGTGCCAGCAGCCCGGGACTAGCGGGGGGTGAAGAGCAGTACTTC. Translated: CASSPGLAGGEEQYF.

This clone showed up just once. This chain joins TRBV30 and TRBJ1-1; D might be TRBD1 (6 bases). The CDR3 loop spans 12 amino acids. CDR1 is GTSNPN and CDR2 is SVGIG in the germline V gene (reference sequence). V lost 2 bases and J lost 10, with 14 bases in between. CDR3 DNA sequence: TGTGCCTGGAGTCCGGGGGCTGGCGGAGCTTTCTTT. Translating gives CAWSPGAGGAFF.

The chain employs TRBV30 and TRBJ1-2; D is perhaps TRBD1 (6 bases). CDR1 and CDR2 (germline): GTSNPN, SVGIG (reference sequence). With 7 bases removed from V and 4 bases from J, the gap between germline ends came to 10 bases. The CDR3 totals 11 residues. The DNA of the CDR3 is TGTGCCTTTCAGGGGATCTATGGCTACACCTTC. This translates into CAFQGIYGYTF.

This chain joins TRBV19 and TRBJ2-7, with unresolved D. Germline assignment: CDR1 LNHDA and CDR2 SQIVND (reference sequence). The V and J ends lost 3 bases and 5 bases respectively, with 11 bases between them. The CDR3 loop spans 13 amino acids. The DNA of the CDR3 is TGTGCCAGTAGTATTGTTCTGGGCAACGAGCAGTACTTC. It codes for CASSIVLGNEQYF.

The rearrangement uses TRBV19 and TRBJ2-7; no clear D. V was pared by 9 bases and J by 2 bases, with 17 bases between. The CDR3 has 14 amino acids. The germline V gene encodes CDR1 LNHDA and CDR2 SQIVND (reference sequence). The CDR3: CASRSRTAPYEQYF. The CDR3 DNA reads as TGTGCCAGCCGATCTAGGACGGCCCCCTACGAGCAGTACTTC.

This chain connects TRBV2 to TRBJ1-2; D gene ambiguous. V was pared by 3 bases and J by 0 bases, with 14 bases between. The CDR3 length is 16 residues. Per the germline V gene, CDR1 is SNHLY and CDR2 is FYNNEI. The CDR3 DNA is TGTGCCAGCAGTGATAGTTCCCACCGAGCTAACTATGGCTACACCTTC. Its protein product is CASSDSSHRANYGYTF. The variable domain in full, completed from reference TRBV2 and TRBJ1-2, reads EPEVTQTPSHQVTQMGQEVILRCVPISNHLYFYWYRQILGQKVEFLVSFYNNEISEKSEIFDDQFSVERPDGSNFTLKIRSTKLEDSAMYFCASSDSSHRANYGYTFGSGTRLTVV.

V is TRBV9 and J is TRBJ1-4; D may be TRBD1 (5 bases). Trimming cost V 4 bases and J 7 bases, with 17 bases left between them. CDR3 length: 15 residues. Germline CDR1 SGDLS, CDR2 YYNGEE. Here the CDR3 DNA reads TGTGCCAGCAGCTTTGCGCAGGGAAGGGCTGAAAAACTGTTTTTT. This codes for CASSFAQGRAEKLFF.

The chain couples TRBV19 to TRBJ2-4, with 9 positions matching TRBD1. This CDR3 has 15 amino acids. Trimming cost V 3 bases and J 4 bases; bases outside gene matches: 4. CDR1 LNHDA and CDR2 SQIVND come from the germline V gene (reference sequence). The chain's CDR3 is CASSMGDRVKNIQYF. The CDR3 nucleotides are TGTGCCAGTAGTATGGGGGACAGGGTTAAAAACATTCAGTACTTC.

The rearrangement uses TRBV2 and TRBJ1-5, with D perhaps TRBD1 (5 bases). The germline V gene encodes CDR1 SNHLY and CDR2 FYNNEI. The V gene lost 11 bases and the J gene lost 1 base, with 18 bases spanning the gap. This CDR3 comprises 15 residues. CDR3 residues: CASRGGAWSNQPQHF. CDR3 nucleotides: TGTGCCTCCCGGGGCGGGGCTTGGAGCAATCAGCCCCAGCATTTT.